Below are 32 T cell receptor beta chains sequenced from a single sample in a study of cytomegalovirus exposure and HLA in healthy donors. In the PCR, 60 Vbeta and 13 Jbeta primers were used. This table comes from immunoSEQ multiplex PCR, and its TCRdb copy is limited to in-frame clones, with some not included. The sample lists approximately 87,000 clones; about four fifths were seen once. Material for sequencing was PBMCs. These receptors were obtained from a woman under 30 in good health and CMV-seropositive.

This rearrangement joins TRBV7-9 to TRBJ1-1; D not certain. Germline values: CDR1 SEHNR, CDR2 FQNEAQ (reference sequence). The length of the CDR3 is 14 residues. Trimming took off 5 bases at V and 0 bases at J, with 10 bases between the two ends. CDR3 in amino acids: CASSGPRVNTEAFF. The CDR3 DNA follows: TGTGCCAGCAGCGGCCCCCGGGTGAACACTGAAGCTTTCTTT. Based on the CDR3 plus reference TRBV7-9 and TRBJ1-1, the full variable domain is DTGVSQNPRHKITKRGQNVTFRCDPISEHNRLYWYRQTLGQGPEFLTYFQNEAQLEKSRLLSDRFSAERPKGSFSTLEIQRTEQGDSAMYLCASSGPRVNTEAFFGQGTRLTVV.

The sample holds one count of this clone. The chain has TRBV9 and TRBJ2-7; 12 bases line up with TRBD1. The CDR3 has 16 amino acids. V dropped 6 bases and J dropped 4; count of bases not matched to a gene: 11. The V gene's germline CDR1 is SGDLS and CDR2 YYNGEE. The CDR3 sequence: CASTPRGDRGPYEQYF. Here the CDR3 DNA reads TGTGCCAGCACCCCGAGGGGGGACAGGGGGCCGTACGAGCAGTACTTC.

The V call is TRBV25-1, the J call TRBJ2-7; 7 bases line up with TRBD1. CDR1 and CDR2 from the germline V gene are MGHDK and SYGVNS. The J segment lost 0 bases and the V segment lost 6 bases, leaving 8 bases of the junction unmatched. This CDR3 comprises 15 residues. The CDR3 protein is CASSDSRQGSYEQYF. The CDR3 bases are TGTGCCAGCAGCGACTCCAGACAGGGCTCCTACGAGCAGTACTTC.

This chain joins TRBV6-6 and TRBJ2-2, with 7 bases that match TRBD2. From germline, CDR1 is MNHNY and CDR2 SVGAGI (reference sequence). CDR3 length equals 15 residues. The ends lost 3 bases at V and 1 base at J; junction bases unmatched: 2. This CDR3 reads CASSYQRENTGELFF. The CDR3 DNA is TGTGCCAGCAGTTATCAGCGGGAGAACACCGGGGAGCTGTTTTTT.

This clone has only a few counts. The CDR3 is CASSQGSEGTVPLHF. Here the CDR3 DNA reads TGCGCCAGCAGCCAAGGGTCCGAGGGCACCGTCCCCCTCCACTTT. The rearrangement links TRBV4-1 to TRBJ1-6; no clear D. CDR1 MGHRA and CDR2 YSYEKL come from the germline V gene. The ends were cut back, 1 base at V and 13 bases at J, with 17 bases in the middle. CDR3 length: 15 residues.

The sample holds one count of this clone. The chain joins TRBV9 to TRBJ1-1; D call uncertain. The V gene lost 0 bases and the J gene lost 4 bases, with 16 bases spanning the gap. The CDR3 contains 16 residues. Per the germline V gene, CDR1 is SGDLS and CDR2 is YYNGEE. This CDR3 reads CASSVVVGPTVTEAFF. The CDR3 DNA reads as TGTGCCAGCAGCGTAGTGGTGGGCCCTACGGTCACTGAAGCTTTCTTT.

The chain is built from TRBV7-3 and TRBJ2-3; TRBD2 might be the D (6 bases). The germline V gene encodes CDR1 SGHTA and CDR2 FQGTGA. The V and J ends lost 5 bases and 2 bases respectively, with 14 bases between them. CDR3 length: 15 residues. CDR3 DNA: TGTGCCAGCAGCCACGGTGGCGGGGACACAGATACGCAGTATTTT. Its translation: CASSHGGGDTDTQYF.

The V gene is TRBV6-5, the J gene TRBJ2-3; D is uncertain. The length of the CDR3 is 13 residues. Trimming shortened V by 2 bases and J by 1 base, and 4 bases separated the two germline ends. Germline V gene sequence: CDR1 MNHEY, CDR2 SVGAGI. CDR3 amino acids: CASSYRGTDTQYF. The CDR3 DNA is TGTGCCAGCAGTTACCGGGGCACAGATACGCAGTATTTT.

This chain connects TRBV7-9 to TRBJ2-7; possible D gene TRBD1, 6 bases. The CDR3 extends over 13 amino acids. In germline, CDR1 is SEHNR, CDR2 FQNEAQ (reference sequence). V lost 2 bases and J 6 bases, leaving 11 bases between the germline ends. In nucleotides, the CDR3 is TGTGCCAGCAGCTTACTGGGGGCAATCGAGCAGTACTTC. It codes for CASSLLGAIEQYF.

The chain's CDR3 is CASGRQVSDYTF. The CDR3 region has the DNA TGTGCTAGTGGCCGACAGGTCAGCGACTACACCTTC. The rearrangement joins TRBV12-5 to TRBJ1-2; weak D call: TRBD1 (6 bases). The CDR3 loop spans 12 amino acids. Trimming took off 6 bases at V and 10 bases at J, with 15 bases between the two ends. CDR1 is LGHNT and CDR2 is FRNRAP in the germline V gene. Full variable domain (remainder filled in from reference TRBV12-5 and TRBJ1-2): DARVTQTPRHKVTEMGQEVTMRCQPILGHNTVFWYRQTMMQGLELLAYFRNRAPLDDSGMPKDRFSAEMPDATLATLKIQPSEPRDSAVYFCASGRQVSDYTFGSGTRLTVV.

The CDR3, as DNA: TGTGCCAGCAGCTACCTAGACAGGGTGACCACTGAAGCTTTCTTT. It translates to CASSYLDRVTTEAFF. The rearrangement uses TRBV5-6 and TRBJ1-1; 7 positions agree with TRBD1. The junction had 9 bases not matched to a gene; V was cut back by 3 bases and J by 4 bases. From germline, CDR1 is SGHDT and CDR2 YYEEEE. The length of the CDR3 is 15 residues. The entire variable domain, with the rest obtained from reference TRBV5-6 and TRBJ1-1, is as follows: DAGVTQSPTHLIKTRGQQVTLRCSPKSGHDTVSWYQQALGQGPQFIFQYYEEEERQRGNFPDRFSGHQFPNYSSELNVNALLLGDSALYLCASSYLDRVTTEAFFGQGTRLTVV.

The chain recombines TRBV2 with TRBJ1-2, with D perhaps TRBD1 (6 bases). The germline gives CDR1 SNHLY, CDR2 FYNNEI. This CDR3 has 12 residues. The V end was cut by 9 bases, the J end by 2 bases, with 10 bases between. Here the CDR3 DNA reads TGTGCCAGTTTACAGGGAAACTATGGCTACACCTTC. This codes for CASLQGNYGYTF. The full variable domain, completed using reference TRBV2 and TRBJ1-2, is EPEVTQTPSHQVTQMGQEVILRCVPISNHLYFYWYRQILGQKVEFLVSFYNNEISEKSEIFDDQFSVERPDGSNFTLKIRSTKLEDSAMYFCASLQGNYGYTFGSGTRLTVV.

There are a few counts of this clone. An end of the junction differs from the germline gene, which may be a read error. The V and J genes are TRBV30 and TRBJ1-5; D is uncertain. Germline V gene sequence: CDR1 GTSNPN, CDR2 SVGIG (reference sequence). The CDR3 covers 13 residues. The chain's CDR3 is CAWRKEGNQAQHF. The CDR3 DNA is TGTGCCTGGAGAAAGGAAGGCAATCAGGCCCAGCATTTT.

The chain recombines TRBV7-2 with TRBJ1-6; 7 positions agree with TRBD1. CDR3 length: 15 residues. V lost 2 bases to trimming and J lost 9 bases; unmatched junction nucleotides: 7. CDR1 is SGHTA and CDR2 is FQGNSA in the germline V gene. The CDR3 is CASSLSQGRSSPLHF. In nucleotides, the CDR3 is TGTGCCAGCAGCTTATCACAGGGGCGGAGTTCACCCCTCCACTTT.

This chain connects TRBV10-3 to TRBJ2-3; the D gene is possibly TRBD2 (5 bases). Looked up from germline, CDR1 is ENHRY and CDR2 is SYGVKD. This CDR3 spans 13 amino acids. Trimming took off 11 bases at V and 1 base at J, with 13 bases between the two ends. The CDR3 loop reads CAVRGSRTDTQYF. CDR3 bases: TGTGCCGTCCGGGGAAGTCGCACAGATACGCAGTATTTT.

The chain recombines TRBV7-2 with TRBJ2-5; D not resolved. This CDR3 has 14 amino acids. V gave up 2 bases and J gave up 0 bases, with 7 bases separating them. The germline gives CDR1 SGHTA, CDR2 FQGNSA. Here the CDR3 reads CASSLSGHQETQYF. DNA of the CDR3: TGTGCCAGCAGCTTATCAGGCCACCAAGAGACCCAGTACTTC.

This clone was seen more than once but under ten times. The rearrangement uses TRBV6-4 and TRBJ2-1; D is unresolved. This CDR3 contains 12 residues. From germline, CDR1 is MRHNA and CDR2 SNTAGT. V was clipped by 2 bases and J by 6 bases, with 5 bases between them. CDR3 DNA: TGTGCCAGCAGTGACCCCGTCAATGAGCAGTTCTTC. Protein sequence: CASSDPVNEQFF.

This CDR3 reads CASGPPDREIVGYTF. The CDR3, as DNA: TGTGCTAGTGGTCCGCCGGACAGGGAAATTGTTGGCTACACCTTC. The chain employs TRBV12-5 and TRBJ1-2; the match to TRBD1 covers 8 bases. Unmatched junction bases numbered 12, after V lost 5 bases and J lost 7 bases. Germline CDR1 is LGHNT and CDR2 is FRNRAP. This CDR3 has 15 residues.

J is TRBJ2-7 and V is TRBV2; D is uncertain. Trimming took off 7 bases at V and 3 bases at J, with 7 bases between the two ends. The CDR3 extends over 11 amino acids. The germline V gene encodes CDR1 SNHLY and CDR2 FYNNEI. CDR3 coding DNA: TGTGCCAGCACACTAATCTACGAGCAGTACTTC. Translated: CASTLIYEQYF.

The chain carries TRBV27 and TRBJ2-1; 7 nucleotides agree with TRBD2. The CDR3 is 15 residues long. Per germline, CDR1 MNHEY and CDR2 SMNVEV (reference sequence). V lost 4 bases to trimming and J lost 3 bases; unmatched junction nucleotides: 6. CDR3 sequence (DNA): TGTGCCAGCAGTTCCCCCCGCGGGGGCTACAATGAGCAGTTCTTC. Translating gives CASSSPRGGYNEQFF.

This clone has just a few counts. The rearrangement links TRBV10-3 to TRBJ1-6, with no clear D. Germline CDR1 ENHRY, CDR2 SYGVKD. V gave up 5 bases and J gave up 8 bases, with 10 bases separating them. This CDR3 has 13 residues. CDR3 residues: CAISKTDDSPLHF. The DNA for the CDR3 is TGTGCCATCAGTAAGACTGATGATTCACCCCTCCACTTT.

This clone counts as medium-sized. The chain couples TRBV6-5 to TRBJ2-3; D remains unclear. The CDR3 extends over 12 amino acids. Per germline, CDR1 MNHEY and CDR2 SVGAGI. V was pared by 10 bases and J by 0 bases, with 8 bases between. CDR3 sequence: CATSTSTDTQYF. The CDR3 DNA is TGTGCCACTAGTACTAGCACAGATACGCAGTATTTT.

On this clone itself: Additional DNA sequences in this sample encode the identical CDR3. V usage is TRBV5-5 and J usage is TRBJ2-6, with D tentatively TRBD2 (5 bases). The CDR3 totals 13 residues. Between the trimmed V and J ends, which lost 5 bases and 4 bases, there was a span of 7 bases. Germline V gives CDR1 SGHKS, CDR2 YYEKEE (reference sequence). The CDR3 region is CASREAGANVLTF. DNA for the CDR3: TGTGCCAGCAGGGAGGCGGGGGCCAACGTCCTGACTTTC.

V and J are TRBV19 and TRBJ2-7; maybe TRBD2 (6 bases). Trimming took 5 bases from V and 6 from J, leaving 17 bases between them. The CDR3 is 14 amino acids. CDR1 LNHDA and CDR2 SQIVND come from the germline V gene (reference sequence). The CDR3 sequence is CASSSSGGIGEQYF. The CDR3 DNA sequence: TGTGCCAGTAGTTCCTCAGGAGGGATCGGCGAGCAGTACTTC.

The chain recombines TRBV5-1 with TRBJ2-3; TRBD1 agrees at 8 bases. This CDR3 comprises 14 residues. CDR1 and CDR2 (germline): SGHRS, YFSETQ. J lost 5 bases, V lost 4 bases, and 6 bases had no gene match. The CDR3 nucleotides read TGCGCCAGCAGCAAGGGACAGGTCGGAGATACGCAGTATTTT. Translation: CASSKGQVGDTQYF.

V is TRBV13 and J is TRBJ1-4; 9 bases line up with TRBD1. The germline V gene has CDR1 PRHDT and CDR2 FYEKMQ (reference sequence). V lost 4 bases and J lost 0; bases outside the gene matches: 9. CDR3 length equals 18 residues. DNA of the CDR3: TGTGCCAGCAGCTCCCTCCCGGGACAGGGTACAACTAATGAAAAACTGTTTTTT. Translated, it gives CASSSLPGQGTTNEKLFF.

This sequence joins TRBV28 and TRBJ2-5; tentatively, D is TRBD1 (5 bases). V lost 6 bases and J 7 bases, leaving 15 bases between the germline ends. Germline lookup yields CDR1 MDHEN and CDR2 SYDVKM. There are 13 residues in the CDR3. The CDR3 sequence is CASRLPRAATQYF. DNA for the CDR3: TGTGCCAGCAGATTACCCAGGGCGGCGACCCAGTACTTC.

The V gene is TRBV29-1, the J gene TRBJ1-2, with a tentative D call TRBD1 (6 bases). The ends were cut back, 5 bases at V and 0 bases at J, with 13 bases in the middle. Germline V lookup: CDR1 SQVTM, CDR2 ANQGSEA. The CDR3 is 14 residues long. The CDR3 DNA reads as TGCAGCGTTTGGCAGGGGCCCTCTAACTATGGCTACACCTTC. This gives the protein CSVWQGPSNYGYTF. Combining the CDR3 with reference TRBV29-1 and TRBJ1-2 gives the whole variable domain SAVISQKPSRDICQRGTSLTIQCQVDSQVTMMFWYRQQPGQSLTLIATANQGSEATYESGFVIDKFPISRPNLTFSTLTVSNMSPEDSSIYLCSVWQGPSNYGYTFGSGTRLTVV.

This clone has only a few counts. The gene calls are TRBV19 and TRBJ1-2, with 9 bases lining up with TRBD1. The junction had 14 bases not matched to a gene; V was cut back by 4 bases and J by 8 bases. CDR1 and CDR2 from the germline V gene are LNHDA and SQIVND (reference sequence). CDR3 length: 16 amino acids. The CDR3 DNA reads TGTGCCAGTAGTAACCACGGGACAGGGCTTTCGCGGGGCTACACCTTC. Amino acid sequence: CASSNHGTGLSRGYTF.

The chain joins TRBV7-3 to TRBJ2-1, with TRBD2 matching 10 bases. The trim removed 5 bases at V and 9 bases at J, leaving 7 bases unmatched. The CDR3 runs to 14 residues. CDR1 is SGHTA and CDR2 is FQGTGA in the germline V gene. In DNA, the CDR3 is TGTGCCAGCAGCCCTAGCGGGAGAGCGTTTGAGCAGTTCTTC. This gives the protein CASSPSGRAFEQFF.

The rearrangement links TRBV19 to TRBJ2-7; unclear D gene. The germline gives CDR1 LNHDA, CDR2 SQIVND (reference sequence). V dropped 0 bases and J dropped 0 bases, with 6 bases sitting between them. The CDR3 totals 14 residues. The CDR3 protein is CASSIDRSSYEQYF. CDR3 DNA: TGTGCCAGTAGTATAGACAGATCCTCCTACGAGCAGTACTTC.

The chain combines TRBV5-6 with TRBJ2-5; D is unclear. This CDR3 has 13 amino acids. Germline values: CDR1 SGHDT, CDR2 YYEEEE. V lost 0 bases, J lost 3 bases, and 6 bases lay in between. The CDR3 sequence: CASSLASEETQYF. DNA for the CDR3: TGTGCCAGCAGCTTGGCCTCAGAAGAGACCCAGTACTTC.